Presented here are 8 T cell receptor beta chains from one specimen sequenced in a study of Graves' ophthalmopathy and Graves' hyperthyroidism (dated by TCRdb to the late 2010s). The listed sequencing device is Illumina HiSeq 2000. For repertoire sequencing, the TCR beta CDR3 regions were amplified from RNA transcripts. The first round was an RT-PCR using HTBI primers with the Qiagen OneStep RT-PCR kit, and this first round was followed by a second-round multiplex PCR, then size selection and purification. The public sequencing data were trimmed at Q25 with fastp and processed into clonotypes with MiXCR by TCRdb, which kept only in-frame beta chains. All rows with the same CDR3 protein become a single entry with the most common DNA and genes. Here the sample has over a million distinct CDR3 sequences; less than 45% occur a single time. The top ten clonotypes cover approximately 12% of the sample.

The specimen was peripheral blood or thyroid tissue (not recorded which). Receptor source: an adult man with Graves' hyperthyroidism.

The chain is built from TRBV20-1 and TRBJ1-6, with 7 bases lining up with TRBD1. Germline-derived CDR1 and CDR2 are DFQATT and SNEGSKA (reference sequence). This CDR3 has 17 amino acids. V lost 3 bases to trimming and J lost 7 bases; unmatched junction nucleotides: 15. The CDR3 loop is CSASRGSGTAKNSPLHF. CDR3 sequence (DNA): TGCAGTGCTAGTCGCGGATCCGGGACAGCGAAGAATTCACCCCTCCACTTT.

This clonotype was observed a single time. The chain's CDR3 is CSASGSAQETQYF. In DNA form, the CDR3 reads TGCAGTGCTAGTGGGTCAGCCCAAGAGACCCAGTACTTC. The rearrangement uses TRBV20-1 and TRBJ2-5; no clear D gene. Trimming removed 3 bases at V and 1 base at J, with 9 bases between. The V gene's germline CDR1 is DFQATT and CDR2 SNEGSKA (reference sequence). CDR3 length equals 13 residues.

The sample holds many counts of this clonotype. This sequence joins TRBV5-6 and TRBJ1-1, with D hard to call. Trimming took off 0 bases at V and 0 bases at J, with 6 bases between the two ends. The V gene's germline CDR1 is SGHDT and CDR2 YYEEEE. This CDR3 contains 14 residues. Here the CDR3 DNA reads TGTGCCAGCAGCTTGGTACAGATGAACACTGAAGCTTTCTTT. Residues: CASSLVQMNTEAFF.

This clonotype was picked up many times. This rearrangement joins TRBV5-1 to TRBJ1-6; a possible D gene is TRBD1 (5 bases). Per germline, CDR1 SGHRS and CDR2 YFSETQ. V was clipped by 6 bases and J by 0 bases, with 13 bases between them. CDR3 length equals 16 residues. For the CDR3, the DNA is TGCGCCAGCACCCTGGGGGGGAGCTCCTATAATTCACCCCTCCACTTT. This encodes CASTLGGSSYNSPLHF.

This clonotype was observed once. This rearrangement joins TRBV10-3 to TRBJ1-5; perhaps TRBD1 as D (6 bases). Per the germline V gene, CDR1 is ENHRY and CDR2 is SYGVKD. The V end lost 6 bases, the J end lost 5 bases, and 14 bases lay between the germline ends. The CDR3 length is 14 residues. The CDR3 DNA reads TGTGCCATCAGCGCCCGGGGGCAAGATCAGCCCCAGCATTTT. It translates to CAISARGQDQPQHF.

This clonotype was seen a handful of times. The chain recombines TRBV9 with TRBJ1-2; D remains unclear. Per the germline V gene, CDR1 is SGDLS and CDR2 is YYNGEE. Trimming shortened V by 0 bases and J by 0 bases, and 6 bases separated the two germline ends. The CDR3 extends over 14 amino acids. CDR3 sequence: CASSVGSANYGYTF. DNA for the CDR3: TGTGCCAGCAGCGTAGGTTCAGCTAACTATGGCTACACCTTC. The full variable domain, its missing parts supplied by reference TRBV9 and TRBJ1-2, is DSGVTQTPKHLITATGQRVTLRCSPRSGDLSVYWYQQSLDQGLQFLIQYYNGEERAKGNILERFSAQQFPDLHSELNLSSLELGDSALYFCASSVGSANYGYTFGSGTRLTVV.

The V and J genes are TRBV28 and TRBJ2-5; 8 bases are shared with TRBD2. In germline, CDR1 is MDHEN, CDR2 SYDVKM. The CDR3 extends over 17 amino acids. Trimming took 2 bases from V and 3 from J; bases not matched to a gene: 11. The CDR3 DNA sequence: TGTGCCAGCAGTTTAGGTATAGCGGGGACGCAAAAAGAGACCCAGTACTTC. Its protein product is CASSLGIAGTQKETQYF.

Of note for this clonotype: A read error may account for a junction end that differs from germline. The V and J genes are TRBV15 and TRBJ2-5; 14 nucleotides line up with TRBD2. From germline, CDR1 is LNHNV and CDR2 YYDKDF (reference sequence). This CDR3 region has 15 residues. The CDR3 DNA sequence: TGTGCCACCAGCAGACTAGGGACTAGCGGGAGCCCCGGTGACTTC. It specifies CATSRLGTSGSPGDF. Based on the CDR3 plus reference TRBV15 and TRBJ2-5, the full variable domain is DAMVIQNPRYQVTQFGKPVTLSCSQTLNHNVMYWYQQKSSQAPKLLFHYYDKDFNNEADTPDNFQSRRPNTSFCFLDIRSPGLGDTAMYLCATSRLGTSGSPGDFGPGTRLLVL.